The TCR beta chain under discussion was sequenced for a study of human T cells and chemical hapten exposure. Across the whole study: Sensitization used 2% DPC on approximately 2 cm by approximately 2 cm upper inner arm skin. While the approximately 25-week study was under way, patients received diphenylcyclopropenone on the scalp every week.

Study-wide findings and caveats: TCRs exceeding 1 in 1000 frequency stayed unchanged with DPC sensitization. There were significantly more large CDR3 similarity clusters among expanded TCRs than among controls.

Specified time point: patch test 3, about 24 weeks after DPC sensitization. Indicated treatment: therapeutic diphenylcyclopropenone sensitization with weekly scalp DPC. TCRdb redid the calling of the RACE reads with MiXCR, one entry per CDR3 protein. Of tens of thousands of distinct CDR3 sequences in the sample, roughly a tenth were seen once. Germline CDR1 SGHRS, CDR2 YFSETQ. Trimming stripped 5 bases from V and 1 base from J, with 12 bases between. The CDR3 runs to 15 residues. With respect to this clonotype: Its antigen is unidentified.

The TCR comes from a woman in her forties or fifties with alopecia areata. Some clones in this sample may be carry-over from other donors' samples. The V call is TRBV5-1, the J call TRBJ2-2; D is perhaps TRBD2 (6 bases). The source material was whole blood, sampled in connection with sensitization to the hapten diphenylcyclopropenone (DPC). The chain's CDR3 is CASSHGGGNTGELFF. The DNA of the CDR3 is TGCGCCAGCAGTCACGGGGGAGGGAACACCGGGGAGCTGTTTTTT.